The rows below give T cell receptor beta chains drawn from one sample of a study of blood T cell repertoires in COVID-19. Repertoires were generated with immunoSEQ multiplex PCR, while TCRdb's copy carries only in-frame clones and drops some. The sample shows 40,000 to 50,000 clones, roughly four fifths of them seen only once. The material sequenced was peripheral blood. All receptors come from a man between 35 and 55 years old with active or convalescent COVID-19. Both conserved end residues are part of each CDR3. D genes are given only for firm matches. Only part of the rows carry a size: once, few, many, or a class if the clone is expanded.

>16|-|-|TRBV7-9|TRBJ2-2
CASSLARSQDTGELFF
TGTGCCAGCAGCTTAGCGCGCAGCCAGGACACCGGGGAGCTGTTTTTT
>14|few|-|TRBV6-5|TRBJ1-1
CASSYGQMNTEAFF
TGTGCCAGCAGTTACGGACAGATGAACACTGAAGCTTTCTTT
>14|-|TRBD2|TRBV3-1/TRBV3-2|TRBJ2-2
CASRTSGNTGELFF
TGTGCCAGCCGGACTAGCGGGAACACCGGGGAGCTGTTTTTT
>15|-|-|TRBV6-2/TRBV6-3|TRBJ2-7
CASSYNPGVSYEQYF
TGTGCCAGCAGTTACAACCCCGGTGTCTCCTACGAGCAGTACTTC
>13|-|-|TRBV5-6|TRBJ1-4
CASSLTTNEKLFF
TGTGCCAGCAGCCTTACAACTAATGAAAAACTGTTTTTT
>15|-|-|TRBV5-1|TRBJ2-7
CASSLGETADYEQYF
TGCGCCAGCAGCTTGGGTGAGACAGCCGACTACGAGCAGTACTTC
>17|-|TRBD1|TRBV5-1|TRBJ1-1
CASSWAGTGEGNTEAFF
TGCGCCAGCAGCTGGGCCGGGACAGGGGAAGGGAACACTGAAGCTTTCTTT
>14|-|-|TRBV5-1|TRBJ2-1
CASSLEVLDYEQFF
TGCGCCAGCAGCTTGGAAGTGTTGGACTACGAGCAGTTCTTC
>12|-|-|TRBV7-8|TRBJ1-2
CASSPATGGYTF
TGTGCCAGCAGCCCGGCCACGGGGGGCTACACCTTC
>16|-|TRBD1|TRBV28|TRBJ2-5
CASRDRGLQRKETQYF
TGTGCCAGCCGGGACAGGGGCCTCCAACGAAAAGAGACCCAGTACTTC
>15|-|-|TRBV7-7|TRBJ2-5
CASSMGNSRQETQYF
TGTGCCAGCAGCATGGGTAACAGCCGTCAAGAGACCCAGTACTTC
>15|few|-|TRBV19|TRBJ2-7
CASSIVWGLGSEQYF
TGTGCCAGTAGTATAGTCTGGGGACTCGGGTCCGAGCAGTACTTC
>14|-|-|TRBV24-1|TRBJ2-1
CATSDLDNYNEQFF
TGTGCCACCAGTGATTTGGACAATTACAATGAGCAGTTCTTC
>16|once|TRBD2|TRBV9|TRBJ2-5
CASSVVASGGSETQYF
TGTGCCAGCAGCGTAGTGGCTAGCGGGGGTAGTGAGACCCAGTACTTC
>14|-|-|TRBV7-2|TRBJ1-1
CASSFRQVNTEAFF
TGTGCCAGCAGCTTTCGACAGGTTAACACTGAAGCTTTCTTT
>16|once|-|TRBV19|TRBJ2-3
CASSIGTATSTDTQYF
TGTGCCAGTAGTATAGGGACAGCAACTAGCACAGATACGCAGTATTTT
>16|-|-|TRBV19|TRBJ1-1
CASSIDRAVGGTEAFF
TGTGCCAGTAGTATAGATCGAGCCGTGGGGGGGACTGAAGCTTTCTTT
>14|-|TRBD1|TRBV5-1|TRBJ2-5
CASSLYRGGETQYF
TGCGCCAGCAGCTTGTACAGGGGTGGAGAGACCCAGTACTTC
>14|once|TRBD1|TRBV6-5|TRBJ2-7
CASSRDRAKYEQYF
TGTGCCAGCAGCAGGGACAGGGCAAAGTACGAGCAGTACTTC
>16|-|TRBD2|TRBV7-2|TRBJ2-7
CASSLGGGGSSYEQYF
TGTGCCAGCAGCTTAGGAGGCGGGGGGAGCTCCTACGAGCAGTACTTC
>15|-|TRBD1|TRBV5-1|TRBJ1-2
CASSDMDRGIYGYTF
TGCGCCAGCAGCGATATGGACAGGGGGATCTATGGCTACACCTTC
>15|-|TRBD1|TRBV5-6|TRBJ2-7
CASSTLDRVTYEQYF
TGTGCCAGCAGCACGCTCGACAGGGTCACCTACGAGCAGTACTTC
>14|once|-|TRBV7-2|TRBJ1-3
CASSWEQARNTIYF
TGTGCCAGCAGCTGGGAACAGGCCCGAAACACCATATATTTT
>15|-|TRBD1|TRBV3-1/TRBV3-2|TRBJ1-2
CASSQGQGRTLGYTF
TGTGCCAGCAGCCAAGGACAGGGGAGGACCCTCGGCTACACCTTC
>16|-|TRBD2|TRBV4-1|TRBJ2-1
CASSQDGGTSIREQFF
TGCGCCAGCAGCCAAGACGGCGGGACTAGCATCAGGGAGCAGTTCTTC
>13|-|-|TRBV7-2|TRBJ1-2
CASSSSLDYGYTF
TGTGCCAGCAGCTCATCCCTAGACTATGGCTACACCTTC
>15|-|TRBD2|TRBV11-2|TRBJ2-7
CASSLTGTSVYEQYF
TGTGCCAGCAGCCTCACCGGGACTAGCGTGTACGAGCAGTACTTC
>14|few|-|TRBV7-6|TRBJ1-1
CASSQWTLNTEAFF
TGTGCCAGCAGCCAATGGACACTGAACACTGAAGCTTTCTTT
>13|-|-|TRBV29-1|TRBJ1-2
CSVGKGVDYGYTF
TGCAGCGTTGGCAAAGGGGTGGACTATGGCTACACCTTC
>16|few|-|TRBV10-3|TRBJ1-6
CAISESQGSYNSPLHF
TGTGCCATCAGTGAGTCCCAGGGCTCCTATAATTCACCCCTCCACTTT
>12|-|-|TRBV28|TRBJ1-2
CASSSSSYGYTF
TGTGCCAGCAGTTCGTCCAGCTATGGCTACACCTTC
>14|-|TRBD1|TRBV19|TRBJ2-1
CASSRGRGPNEQFF
TGTGCCAGTAGCAGAGGCAGGGGGCCGAATGAGCAGTTCTTC
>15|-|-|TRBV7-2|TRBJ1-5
CASSSRGASNQPQHF
TGTGCCAGCAGCTCCCGCGGAGCTAGCAATCAGCCCCAGCATTTT
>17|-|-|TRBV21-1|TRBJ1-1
CASRGHRKISCLTEAFF
TGTGCCAGCAGGGGGCACAGAAAAATCTCTTGTCTCACTGAAGCTTTCTTT
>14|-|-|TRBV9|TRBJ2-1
CASSVEEGYNEQFF
TGTGCCAGCAGCGTAGAGGAGGGCTACAATGAGCAGTTCTTC
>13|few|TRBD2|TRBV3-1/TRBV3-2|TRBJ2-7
CASSQSGTYEQYF
TGTGCCAGCAGCCAAAGCGGGACCTACGAGCAGTACTTC
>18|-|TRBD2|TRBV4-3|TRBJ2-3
CASSQMRLAGGLTDTQYF
TGCGCCAGCAGCCAGATGAGACTAGCGGGGGGCCTAACAGATACGCAGTATTTT
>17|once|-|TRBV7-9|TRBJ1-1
CASSLVEGRGVGTEAFF
TGTGCCAGCAGCTTAGTGGAGGGGAGGGGGGTTGGCACTGAAGCTTTCTTT
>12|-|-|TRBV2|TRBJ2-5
CASSYTQETQYF
TGTGCCAGCAGTTACACCCAAGAGACCCAGTACTTC
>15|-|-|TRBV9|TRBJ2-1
CASSVAGDSYNEQFF
TGTGCCAGCAGCGTAGCCGGGGACTCCTACAATGAGCAGTTCTTC
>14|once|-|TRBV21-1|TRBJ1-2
CASSKQAPNYGYTF
TGTGCCAGCAGCAAACAGGCTCCTAACTATGGCTACACCTTC
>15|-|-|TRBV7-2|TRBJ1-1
CASSPQGQVNTEAFF
TGTGCCAGCAGCCCCCAGGGTCAGGTGAACACTGAAGCTTTCTTT